The present TCR beta chain was sequenced within a study of tumor-infiltrating lymphocytes in primary liver carcinoma. The CDR3 consists of 14 residues. Germline CDR1 SQVTM, CDR2 ANQGSEA. A primer matching the constant region was used to make TCR beta cDNA from approximately 0.45 ug of total RNA. Investigators got TCR beta libraries out of three nested multiplex PCR rounds, done with slightly modified ARM-PCR. Running roughly 10 cycles apiece, the first two PCR rounds relied on TRBV1-TRBV30 forward primers together with a C-beta reverse primer. Using its own MiXCR run on the multiplex PCR reads, TCRdb lists one record per CDR3 protein. The table lists 100,000 to 150,000 distinct CDR3 sequences, 64% of them singletons, with approximately 8% in the top ten. Of note for this clonotype: One end of the junction varies from germline; a read error may be responsible.

Co-extraction of RNA and DNA was performed on roughly 20-34 mg of unsorted bulk tissue. The specimen sequenced was liver tumor tissue from sampling region 3. Subset specified: tumor region T3, left-lateral pole. The gene calls are TRBV29-1 and TRBJ2-1; D perhaps matches TRBD1 (5 bases). This receptor was obtained from a woman in her sixties or seventies with primary liver carcinoma and hepatitis B virus infection. In nucleotides, the CDR3 is TGCAGCGTTGACCCGGAAGGTAGGGGAAATGAGCAGTCCTTT. Protein: CSVDPEGRGNEQSF.